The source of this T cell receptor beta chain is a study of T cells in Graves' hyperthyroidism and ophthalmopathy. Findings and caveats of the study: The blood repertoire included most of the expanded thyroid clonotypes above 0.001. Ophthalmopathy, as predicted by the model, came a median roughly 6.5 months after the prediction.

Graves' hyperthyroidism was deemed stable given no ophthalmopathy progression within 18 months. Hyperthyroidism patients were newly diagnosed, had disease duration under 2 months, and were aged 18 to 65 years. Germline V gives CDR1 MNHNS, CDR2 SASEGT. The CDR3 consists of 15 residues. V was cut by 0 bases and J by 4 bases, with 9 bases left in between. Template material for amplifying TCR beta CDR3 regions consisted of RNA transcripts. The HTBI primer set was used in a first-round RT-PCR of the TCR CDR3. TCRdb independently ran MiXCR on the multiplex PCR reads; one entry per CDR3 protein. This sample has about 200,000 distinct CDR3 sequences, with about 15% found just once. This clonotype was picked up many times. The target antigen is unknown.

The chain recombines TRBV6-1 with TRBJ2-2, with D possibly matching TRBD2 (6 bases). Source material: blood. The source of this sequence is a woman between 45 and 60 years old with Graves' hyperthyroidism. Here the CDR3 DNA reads TGTGCCAGCAGTGAAGCGGGCGGGGTCACCGGGGAGCTGTTTTTT. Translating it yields CASSEAGGVTGELFF.